This TCR beta chain was observed in a study of beta chain features in type 1 diabetes. General observations from the study: Type 1 diabetes patients showed a moderate but significant shortening of TCRB CDR3s in all four CD4+ subsets.

Expressed TCRB transcripts got sequenced, as all isolated RNA was reverse transcribed. The assay was immunoSEQ multiplex PCR, and TCRdb's table has in-frame clones only and misses some. This table has over 200,000 clones, approximately 10% appearing once. As regards this clone: The antigen is undetermined.

Germline V gene sequence: CDR1 SGDLS, CDR2 YYNGEE. The CDR3 covers 14 residues. V was clipped by 4 bases and J by 6 bases; unmatched bases: 4. Every donor provided one heparinised blood draw, which averaged about 120 mL. This sequence joins TRBV9 and TRBJ2-3; TRBD2 aligns across 11 bases. The sample was naive CD4+ T cells from blood. The source is a young man with type 1 diabetes. The CDR3: CASSPRTSGDTQYF. CDR3 coding DNA: TGTGCCAGCAGCCCTAGGACTAGCGGGGATACGCAGTATTTT.